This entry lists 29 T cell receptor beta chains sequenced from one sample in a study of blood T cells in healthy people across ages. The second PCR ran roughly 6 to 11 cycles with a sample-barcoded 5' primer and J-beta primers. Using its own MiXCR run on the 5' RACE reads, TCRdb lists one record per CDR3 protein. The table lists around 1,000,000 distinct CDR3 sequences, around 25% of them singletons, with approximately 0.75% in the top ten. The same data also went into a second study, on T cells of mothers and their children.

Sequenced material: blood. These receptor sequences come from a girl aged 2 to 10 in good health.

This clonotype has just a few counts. CDR3 nucleotides: TGTGCCAGCAATCAGGGGCCCTATAATTCACCCCTCCACTTT. Translating it yields CASNQGPYNSPLHF. The V call is TRBV6-5, the J call TRBJ1-6; D might be TRBD1 (6 bases). Germline V CDR1 and CDR2: MNHEY, SVGAGI. The CDR3 is made up of 14 amino acids. V lost 7 bases to trimming and J lost 2 bases, with 9 bases between them.

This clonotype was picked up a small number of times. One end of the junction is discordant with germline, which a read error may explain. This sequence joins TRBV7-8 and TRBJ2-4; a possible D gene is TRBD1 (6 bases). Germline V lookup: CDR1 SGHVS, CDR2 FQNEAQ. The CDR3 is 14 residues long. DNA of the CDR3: TGTGCCGGCAGCCTAGGGGGTACCAAAAACATTCAGTACTTC. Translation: CAGSLGGTKNIQYF.

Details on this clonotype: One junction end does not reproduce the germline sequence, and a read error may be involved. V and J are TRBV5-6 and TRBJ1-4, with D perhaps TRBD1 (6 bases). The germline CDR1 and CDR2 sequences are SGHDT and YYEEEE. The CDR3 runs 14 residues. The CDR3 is CASSLPGAARDGTF. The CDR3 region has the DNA TGTGCCAGCAGCTTGCCGGGGGCGGCAAGGGATGGGACTTTT.

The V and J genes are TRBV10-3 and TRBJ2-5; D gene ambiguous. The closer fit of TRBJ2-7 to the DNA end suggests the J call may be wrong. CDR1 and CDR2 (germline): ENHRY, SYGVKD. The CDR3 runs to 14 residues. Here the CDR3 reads CAINNRLLSYEQYF. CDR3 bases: TGTGCCATCAATAATCGCCTACTATCCTACGAGCAGTACTTC.

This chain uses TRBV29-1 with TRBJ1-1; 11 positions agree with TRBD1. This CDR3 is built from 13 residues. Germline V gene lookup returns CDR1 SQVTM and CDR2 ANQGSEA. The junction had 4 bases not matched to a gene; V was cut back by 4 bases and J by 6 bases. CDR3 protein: CSVGVGQGAEAFF. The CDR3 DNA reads TGCAGCGTTGGGGTGGGACAGGGGGCTGAAGCTTTCTTT.

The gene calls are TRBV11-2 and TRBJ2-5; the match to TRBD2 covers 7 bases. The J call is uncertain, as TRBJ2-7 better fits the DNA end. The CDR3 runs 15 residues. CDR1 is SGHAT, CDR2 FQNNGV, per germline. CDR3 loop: CASSLGGRRTYEQYF. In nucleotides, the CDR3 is TGTGCCAGCAGCCTCGGGGGGAGGCGAACCTACGAGCAGTACTTC.

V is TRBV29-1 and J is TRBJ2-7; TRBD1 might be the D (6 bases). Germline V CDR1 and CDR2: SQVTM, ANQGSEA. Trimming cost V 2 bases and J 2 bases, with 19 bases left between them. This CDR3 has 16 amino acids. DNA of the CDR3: TGCAGCGTTGAACTCACGGTACAGGGAAAAACCTACGAGCAGTACTTC. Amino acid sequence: CSVELTVQGKTYEQYF.

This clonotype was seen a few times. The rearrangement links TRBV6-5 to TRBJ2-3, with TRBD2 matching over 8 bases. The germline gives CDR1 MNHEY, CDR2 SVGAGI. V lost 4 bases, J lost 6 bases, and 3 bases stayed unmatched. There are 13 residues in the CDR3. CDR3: CASSWLAGDTQYF. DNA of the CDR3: TGTGCCAGCAGTTGGTTAGCGGGGGATACGCAGTATTTT.

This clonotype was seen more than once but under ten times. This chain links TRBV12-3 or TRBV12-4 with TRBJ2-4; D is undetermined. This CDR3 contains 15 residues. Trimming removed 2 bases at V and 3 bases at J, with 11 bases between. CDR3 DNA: TGTGCCAGCAGTTTATGGGCAGGCTACAAAAACATTCAGTACTTC. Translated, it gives CASSLWAGYKNIQYF.

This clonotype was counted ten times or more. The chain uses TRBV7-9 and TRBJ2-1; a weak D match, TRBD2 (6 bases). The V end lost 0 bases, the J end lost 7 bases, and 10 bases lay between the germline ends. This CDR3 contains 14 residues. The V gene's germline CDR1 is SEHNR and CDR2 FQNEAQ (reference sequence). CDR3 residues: CASSLAGGRNEQFF. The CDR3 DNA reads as TGTGCCAGCAGCTTAGCGGGAGGAAGAAATGAGCAGTTCTTC.

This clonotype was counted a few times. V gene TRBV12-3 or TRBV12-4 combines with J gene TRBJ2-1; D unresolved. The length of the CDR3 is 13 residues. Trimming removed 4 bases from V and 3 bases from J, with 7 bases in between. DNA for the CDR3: TGTGCCAGCAGTTCTTCCAACTACAATGAGCAGTTCTTC. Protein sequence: CASSSSNYNEQFF.

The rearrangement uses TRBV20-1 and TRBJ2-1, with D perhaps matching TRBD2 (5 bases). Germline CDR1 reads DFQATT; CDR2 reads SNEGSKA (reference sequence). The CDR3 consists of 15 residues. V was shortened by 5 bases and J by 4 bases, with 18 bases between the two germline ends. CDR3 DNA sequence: TGCAGTGCTGGCCTCCTCGGGGTAGGGTACAATGAGCAGTTCTTC. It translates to CSAGLLGVGYNEQFF.

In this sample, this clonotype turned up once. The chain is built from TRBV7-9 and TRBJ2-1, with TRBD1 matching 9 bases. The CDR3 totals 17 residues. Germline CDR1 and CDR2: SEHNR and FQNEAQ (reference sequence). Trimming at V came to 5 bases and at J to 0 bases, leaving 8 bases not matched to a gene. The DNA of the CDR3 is TGTGCCAGCAGCACCATACCGGGACAGGGCTCCTACAATGAGCAGTTCTTC. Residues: CASSTIPGQGSYNEQFF.

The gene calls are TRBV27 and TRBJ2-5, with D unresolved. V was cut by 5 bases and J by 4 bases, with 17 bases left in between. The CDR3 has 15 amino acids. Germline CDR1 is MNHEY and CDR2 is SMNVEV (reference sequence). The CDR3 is CASSPRHNAGETQYF. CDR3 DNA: TGTGCCAGCAGTCCTAGGCACAACGCCGGAGAGACCCAGTACTTC.

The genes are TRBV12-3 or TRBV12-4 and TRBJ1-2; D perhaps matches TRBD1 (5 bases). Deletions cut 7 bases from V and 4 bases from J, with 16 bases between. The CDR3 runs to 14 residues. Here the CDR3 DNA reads TGTGCCAGCAACCTTGGGGGGGGTTCCTATGGCTACACCTTC. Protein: CASNLGGGSYGYTF.

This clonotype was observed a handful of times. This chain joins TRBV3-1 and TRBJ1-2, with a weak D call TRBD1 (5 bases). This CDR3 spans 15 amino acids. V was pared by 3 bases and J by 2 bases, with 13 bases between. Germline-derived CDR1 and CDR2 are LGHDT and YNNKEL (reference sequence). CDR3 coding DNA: TGTGCCAGCAGCCAGGAAGCCGGGACCAACTATGGCTACACCTTC. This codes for CASSQEAGTNYGYTF.

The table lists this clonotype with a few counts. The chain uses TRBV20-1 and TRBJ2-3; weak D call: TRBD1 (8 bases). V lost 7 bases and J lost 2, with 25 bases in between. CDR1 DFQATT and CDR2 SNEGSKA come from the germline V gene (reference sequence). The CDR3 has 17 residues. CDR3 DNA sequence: TGCAGTGGAACGAGACCCAGGGGGCGGGGGCCCACAGATACGCAGTATTTT. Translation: CSGTRPRGRGPTDTQYF.

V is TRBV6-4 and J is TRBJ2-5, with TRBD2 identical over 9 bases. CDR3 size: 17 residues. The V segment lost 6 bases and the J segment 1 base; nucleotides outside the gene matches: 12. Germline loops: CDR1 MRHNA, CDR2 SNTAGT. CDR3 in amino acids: CASREAAREGFQETQYF. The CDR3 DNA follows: TGTGCCAGCAGAGAAGCTGCGCGGGAGGGATTCCAAGAGACCCAGTACTTC.

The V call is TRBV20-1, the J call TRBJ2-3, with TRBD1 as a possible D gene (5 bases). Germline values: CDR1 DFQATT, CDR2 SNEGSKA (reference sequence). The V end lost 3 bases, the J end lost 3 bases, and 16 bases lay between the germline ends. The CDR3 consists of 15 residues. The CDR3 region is CSASPRVIGTDTQYF. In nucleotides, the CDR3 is TGCAGTGCTAGCCCCAGGGTAATTGGAACAGATACGCAGTATTTT.

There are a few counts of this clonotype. The CDR3 coding sequence is TGTGCTAGTGGTTTGGTGGCGGGAGTTTATGCAGATACGCAGTATTTT. Its translation is CASGLVAGVYADTQYF. The chain couples TRBV12-5 to TRBJ2-3; TRBD2 agrees at 7 bases. Germline CDR1 is LGHNT and CDR2 is FRNRAP. The length of the CDR3 is 16 residues. V was pared by 0 bases and J by 4 bases, with 7 bases of the junction left unmatched.

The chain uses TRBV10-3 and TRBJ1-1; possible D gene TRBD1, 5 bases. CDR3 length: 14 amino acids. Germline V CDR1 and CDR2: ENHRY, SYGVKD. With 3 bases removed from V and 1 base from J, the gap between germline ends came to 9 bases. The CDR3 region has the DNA TGTGCCATCAGTGAAAACCAGGGGAACACTGAAGCTTTCTTT. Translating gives CAISENQGNTEAFF.

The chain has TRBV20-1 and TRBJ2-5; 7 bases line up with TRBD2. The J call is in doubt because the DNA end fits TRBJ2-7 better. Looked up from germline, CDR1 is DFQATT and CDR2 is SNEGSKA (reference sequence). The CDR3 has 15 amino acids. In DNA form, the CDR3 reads TGCAGTGCTAGAGGACATGGCGGGAGTTTCCACGAGCAGTACTTC. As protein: CSARGHGGSFHEQYF.

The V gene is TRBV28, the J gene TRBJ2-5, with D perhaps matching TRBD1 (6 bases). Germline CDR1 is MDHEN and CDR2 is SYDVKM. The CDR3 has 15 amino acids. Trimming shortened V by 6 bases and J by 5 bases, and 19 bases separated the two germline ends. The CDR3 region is CASSPGQGAVETQYF. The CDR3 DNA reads TGTGCCAGCAGCCCGGGACAAGGGGCGGTGGAGACCCAGTACTTC.

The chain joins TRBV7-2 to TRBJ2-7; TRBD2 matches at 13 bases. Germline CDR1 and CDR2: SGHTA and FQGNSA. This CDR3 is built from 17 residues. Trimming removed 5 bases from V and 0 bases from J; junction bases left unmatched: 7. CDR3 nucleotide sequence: TGTGCCAGCAGCCCGGGACTAGCGGGAACGATCTCCTACGAGCAGTACTTC. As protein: CASSPGLAGTISYEQYF.

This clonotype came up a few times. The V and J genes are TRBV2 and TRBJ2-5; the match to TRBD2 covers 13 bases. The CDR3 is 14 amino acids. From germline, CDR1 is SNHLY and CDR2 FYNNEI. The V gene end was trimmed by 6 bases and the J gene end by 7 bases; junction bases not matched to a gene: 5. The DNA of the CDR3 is TGTGCCAGCAGCACCGGGACTAGCGGGATGACCCAGTACTTC. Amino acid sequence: CASSTGTSGMTQYF.

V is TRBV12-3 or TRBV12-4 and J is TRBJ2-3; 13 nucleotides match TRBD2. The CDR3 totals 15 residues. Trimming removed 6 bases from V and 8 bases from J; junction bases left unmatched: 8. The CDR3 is CASSPTSGGAGTQYF. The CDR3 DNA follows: TGTGCCAGCAGCCCCACTAGCGGGGGGGCAGGTACGCAGTATTTT.

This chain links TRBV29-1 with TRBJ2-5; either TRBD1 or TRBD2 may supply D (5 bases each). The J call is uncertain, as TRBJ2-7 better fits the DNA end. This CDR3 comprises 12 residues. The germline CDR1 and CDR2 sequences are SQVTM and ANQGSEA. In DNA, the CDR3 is TGCAGCGTACCAGGGTCGGGGTACGAGCAGTACTTC. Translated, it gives CSVPGSGYEQYF.

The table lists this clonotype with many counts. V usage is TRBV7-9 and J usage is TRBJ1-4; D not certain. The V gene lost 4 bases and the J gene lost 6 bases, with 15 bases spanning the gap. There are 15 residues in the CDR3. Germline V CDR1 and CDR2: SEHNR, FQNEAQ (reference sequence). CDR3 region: CASSSQDLRDEKLFF. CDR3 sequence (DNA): TGTGCCAGCAGCTCGCAGGACCTTAGGGATGAAAAACTGTTTTTT.

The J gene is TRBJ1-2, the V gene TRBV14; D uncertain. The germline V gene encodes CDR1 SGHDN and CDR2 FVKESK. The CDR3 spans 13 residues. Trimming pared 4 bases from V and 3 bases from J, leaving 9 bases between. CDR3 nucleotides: TGTGCCAGCAGCCTTTTTCTAGACTATGGCTACACCTTC. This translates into CASSLFLDYGYTF.